These T cell receptor beta chains were read from a single sample in a study of OX40 agonist ivuxolimab in advanced cancers. Clones were sequenced by immunoSEQ multiplex PCR, and TCRdb holds only the in-frame ones, with some missing. The data contain about 46,000 clones, more than 85% of them singletons. The sample was CD4+ or CD8+ T cells sorted from blood, taken in a trial of the OX40 agonist ivuxolimab. These receptors all come from an adult with an advanced solid tumor such as melanoma, head and neck, liver or kidney cancer. Both conserved end residues are trimmed from each CDR3.

len,j_gene,v_gene,CDR3aa
13,TRBJ2-1,TRBV19,ASSIVLAAYNEQF
10,TRBJ2-3,TRBV9,ASNQLGDTQY
13,TRBJ1-1,TRBV6-5,ASSYWEGLNTEAF
13,TRBJ2-2,TRBV6-5,ASSYGVGASGELF
14,TRBJ2-3,TRBV28,ATGLAGGFSTDTQY
13,TRBJ2-3,TRBV5-6,ASSLEAGPTDTQY
11,TRBJ1-1,TRBV2,ASRPPWSTEAF
10,TRBJ2-1,TRBV4-2,ASSPTAHEQF
13,TRBJ2-7,TRBV27,ASSKDSPDPYEQY
13,TRBJ1-2,TRBV4-3,ASSQSMASGYGYT
13,TRBJ2-1,TRBV4-3,ASGTSGGSYNEQF
11,TRBJ2-7,TRBV6-6,ASSYGVPNEQY
12,TRBJ1-5,TRBV6-6,ASSYENWVEPQH
11,TRBJ2-1,TRBV6-6,ASSLSAYNEQF
12,TRBJ2-7,TRBV10-1,AGRYSETFYEQY
14,TRBJ2-2,TRBV7-8,ASSSRTGANTGELF
11,TRBJ1-2,TRBV9,ASSVDGDYGYT
13,TRBJ2-1,TRBV5-6,ASSLRQGADYEQF
12,TRBJ2-3,TRBV29-1,SLADRDHTDTQY
15,TRBJ1-6,TRBV15,ATSRGDRPEGDSPLH
12,TRBJ2-7,TRBV2,ASSELGQSYEQY
17,TRBJ1-3,TRBV13,ASSYYQMTGTDSGNTIY
14,TRBJ1-1,TRBV5-5,ASSFVTGGMDTEAF
15,TRBJ2-3,TRBV7-3,ASSQTSGGPSTDTQY
12,TRBJ2-2,TRBV5-1,ASSKYRAGGELF
13,TRBJ2-7,TRBV9,ASSASGSQGSEQY
12,TRBJ2-7,TRBV2,ASWVGAGPYEQY
11,TRBJ1-5,TRBV10-3,AIKGEGYQPQH
14,TRBJ2-7,TRBV6-5,ASSYSVNPSGYEQY
14,TRBJ1-4,TRBV6-1,ASSEVGGVLNEKLF
10,TRBJ1-1,TRBV5-4,ASSPTGTEAF
11,TRBJ2-1,TRBV2,ATTSGGYNEQF
11,TRBJ2-3,TRBV7-3,ASSSGGVDTQY
14,TRBJ2-7,TRBV5-4,ASSQEPPLARYEQY
11,TRBJ2-6,TRBV9,ASSSGRANVLT
11,TRBJ1-2,TRBV9,ASSVGSGYGYT
12,TRBJ2-1,TRBV7-7,ASSDRAGDNEQF
13,TRBJ1-5,TRBV2,ASSKGHLGNQPQH
13,TRBJ2-7,TRBV7-3,ASSLNAGRSYEQY
11,TRBJ1-2,TRBV19,ASSMTGNYGYT
15,TRBJ1-1,TRBV7-8,ASSSKLTGTENTEAF
11,TRBJ2-1,TRBV7-6,ASSLGDSNEQF
12,TRBJ2-5,TRBV6-6,ASSLTGGAETQY
13,TRBJ2-2,TRBV7-9,ASSQGTANTGELF
17,TRBJ2-3,TRBV5-7,ASSPGTSGGAVGADTQY
12,TRBJ2-1,TRBV11-2,ASSLAVLGGSQF
13,TRBJ1-4,TRBV5-6,ASSSQYMAAEKLF
13,TRBJ1-4,TRBV7-6,ASSSPGQGYEKLF
10,TRBJ1-1,TRBV7-9,ASSERVPEAF
13,TRBJ1-1,TRBV4-3,ASSQGTGMNTEAF
14,TRBJ2-1,TRBV9,ASSVVSWVGDNEQF
11,TRBJ2-7,TRBV6-1,ASTGKQAYEQY
13,TRBJ1-5,TRBV19,ASSPWTGGSQPQH
12,TRBJ1-2,TRBV27,ASSLGGGGHGYT
12,TRBJ2-4,TRBV27,ASSLDRAQNIQY